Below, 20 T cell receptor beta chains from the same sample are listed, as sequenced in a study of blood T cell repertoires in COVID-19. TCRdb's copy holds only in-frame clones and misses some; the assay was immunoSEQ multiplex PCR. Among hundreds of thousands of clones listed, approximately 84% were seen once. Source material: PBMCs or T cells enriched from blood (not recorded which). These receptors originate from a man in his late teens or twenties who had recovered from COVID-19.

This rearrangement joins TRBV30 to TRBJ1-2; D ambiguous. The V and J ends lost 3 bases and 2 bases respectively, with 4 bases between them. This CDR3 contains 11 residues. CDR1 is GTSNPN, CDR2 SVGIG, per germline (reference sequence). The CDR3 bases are TGTGCCTGGAGGGAGAACTATGGCTACACCTTC. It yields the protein CAWRENYGYTF.

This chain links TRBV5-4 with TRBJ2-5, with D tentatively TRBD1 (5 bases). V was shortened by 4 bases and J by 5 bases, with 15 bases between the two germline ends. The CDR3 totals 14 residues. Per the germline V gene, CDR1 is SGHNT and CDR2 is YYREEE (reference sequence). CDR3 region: CASSQQGSGETQYF. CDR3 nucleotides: TGTGCCAGCAGCCAGCAAGGCTCAGGGGAGACCCAGTACTTC.

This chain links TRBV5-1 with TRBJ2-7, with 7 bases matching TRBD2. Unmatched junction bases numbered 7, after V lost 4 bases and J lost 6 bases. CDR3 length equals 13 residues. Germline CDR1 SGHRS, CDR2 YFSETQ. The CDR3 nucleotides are TGCGCCAGCAGCAGATCTAGCGGCCTCGAGCAGTACTTC. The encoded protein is CASSRSSGLEQYF.

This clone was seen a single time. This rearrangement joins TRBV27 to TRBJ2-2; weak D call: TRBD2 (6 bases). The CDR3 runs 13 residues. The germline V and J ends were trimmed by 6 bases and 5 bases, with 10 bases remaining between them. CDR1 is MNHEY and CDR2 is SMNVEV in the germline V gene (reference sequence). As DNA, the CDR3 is TGTGCCAGCAGGGGGACTCCAACCGGGGAGCTGTTTTTT. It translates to CASRGTPTGELFF.

The CDR3 DNA sequence: TGTGCCAGCAGCTTACAGGGCGGAAACACCATATATTTT. Its translation is CASSLQGGNTIYF. The chain is built from TRBV7-2 and TRBJ1-3; tentative D call: TRBD1 (5 bases). The germline CDR1 and CDR2 sequences are SGHTA and FQGNSA. V lost 2 bases to trimming and J lost 4 bases, with 6 bases between them. The CDR3 consists of 13 residues.

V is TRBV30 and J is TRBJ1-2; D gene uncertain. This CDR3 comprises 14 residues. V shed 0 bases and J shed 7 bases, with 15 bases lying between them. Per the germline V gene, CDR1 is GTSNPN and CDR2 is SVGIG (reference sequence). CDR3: CAWSVWGVVGGYTF. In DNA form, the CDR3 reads TGTGCCTGGAGTGTATGGGGAGTCGTTGGTGGCTACACCTTC.

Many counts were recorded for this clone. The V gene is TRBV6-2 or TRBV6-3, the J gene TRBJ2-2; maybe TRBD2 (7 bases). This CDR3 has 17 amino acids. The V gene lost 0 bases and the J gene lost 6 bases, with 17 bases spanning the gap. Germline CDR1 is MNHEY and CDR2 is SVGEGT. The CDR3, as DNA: TGTGCCAGCAGTTACTCGCTGTGGGGGGGCTTTGCCGGGGAGCTGTTTTTT. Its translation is CASSYSLWGGFAGELFF.

CDR3 sequence (DNA): TGTGCCAGCAGCCAAGATTGGCGGGAGGCTATCTACGAGCAGTACTTC. As protein: CASSQDWREAIYEQYF. The chain couples TRBV3-1 (or the pseudogene TRBV3-2) to TRBJ2-7; 8 bases fit TRBD2. Germline V gene sequence: CDR1 LGHDT, CDR2 YNNKEL (reference sequence). The ends lost 0 bases at V and 3 bases at J; junction bases unmatched: 7. The CDR3 extends over 16 amino acids.

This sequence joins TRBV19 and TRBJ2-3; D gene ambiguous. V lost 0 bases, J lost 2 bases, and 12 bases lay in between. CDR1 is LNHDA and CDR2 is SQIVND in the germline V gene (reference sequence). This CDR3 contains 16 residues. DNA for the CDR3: TGTGCCAGTAGTATAGACTACCTTGCAAACACAGATACGCAGTATTTT. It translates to CASSIDYLANTDTQYF.

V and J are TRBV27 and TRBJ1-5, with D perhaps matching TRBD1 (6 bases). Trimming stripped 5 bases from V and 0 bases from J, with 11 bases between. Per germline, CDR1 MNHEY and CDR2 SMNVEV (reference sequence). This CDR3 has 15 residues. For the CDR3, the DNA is TGTGCCAGCAGTCCATGGACAGTTAGCAATCAGCCCCAGCATTTT. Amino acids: CASSPWTVSNQPQHF.

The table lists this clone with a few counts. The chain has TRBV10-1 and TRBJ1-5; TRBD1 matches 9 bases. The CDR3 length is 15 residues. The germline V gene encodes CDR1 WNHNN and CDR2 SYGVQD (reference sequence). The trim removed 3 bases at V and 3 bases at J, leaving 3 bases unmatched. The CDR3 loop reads CASSDRTGVNQPQHF. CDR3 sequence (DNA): TGCGCCAGCAGTGATCGGACAGGGGTCAATCAGCCCCAGCATTTT.

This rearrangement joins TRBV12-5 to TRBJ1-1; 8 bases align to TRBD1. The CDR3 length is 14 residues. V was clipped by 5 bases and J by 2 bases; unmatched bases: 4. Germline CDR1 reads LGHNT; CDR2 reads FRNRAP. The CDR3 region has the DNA TGTGCTAGTGGTATCGGACAGGGAAACACTGAAGCTTTCTTT. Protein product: CASGIGQGNTEAFF.

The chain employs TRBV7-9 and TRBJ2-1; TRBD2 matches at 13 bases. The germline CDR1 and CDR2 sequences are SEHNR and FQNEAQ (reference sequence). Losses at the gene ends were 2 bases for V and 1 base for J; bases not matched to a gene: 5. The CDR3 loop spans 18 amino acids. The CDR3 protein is CASSLQLAGGPSYNEQFF. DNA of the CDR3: TGTGCCAGCAGCTTACAACTAGCGGGAGGGCCATCCTACAATGAGCAGTTCTTC.

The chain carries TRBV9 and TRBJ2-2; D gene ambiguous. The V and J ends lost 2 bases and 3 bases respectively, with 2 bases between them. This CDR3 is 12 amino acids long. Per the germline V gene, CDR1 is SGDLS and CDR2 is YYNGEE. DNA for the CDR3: TGTGCCAGCAGCGTCTACACCGGGGAGCTGTTTTTT. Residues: CASSVYTGELFF. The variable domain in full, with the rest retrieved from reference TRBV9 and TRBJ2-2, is DSGVTQTPKHLITATGQRVTLRCSPRSGDLSVYWYQQSLDQGLQFLIQYYNGEERAKGNILERFSAQQFPDLHSELNLSSLELGDSALYFCASSVYTGELFFGEGSRLTVL.

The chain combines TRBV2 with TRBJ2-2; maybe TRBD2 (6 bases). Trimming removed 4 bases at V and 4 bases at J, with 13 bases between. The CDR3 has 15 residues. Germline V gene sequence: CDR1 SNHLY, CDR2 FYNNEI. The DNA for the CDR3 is TGTGCCAGCAGTGGTCTAGCGCCTGGCACCGGGGAGCTGTTTTTT. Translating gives CASSGLAPGTGELFF.

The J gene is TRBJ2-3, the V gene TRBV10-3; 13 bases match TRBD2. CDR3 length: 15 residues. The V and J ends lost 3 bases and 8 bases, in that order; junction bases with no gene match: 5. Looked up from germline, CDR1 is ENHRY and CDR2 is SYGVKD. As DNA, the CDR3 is TGTGCCATCAGTGAACTAGCGGGAGGGCCTGGTACGCAGTATTTT. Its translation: CAISELAGGPGTQYF.

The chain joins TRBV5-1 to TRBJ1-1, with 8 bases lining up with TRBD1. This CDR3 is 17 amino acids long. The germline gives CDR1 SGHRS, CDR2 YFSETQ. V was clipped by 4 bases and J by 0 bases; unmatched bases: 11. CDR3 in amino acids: CASSLRTGFELNTEAFF. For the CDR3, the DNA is TGCGCCAGCAGCCTCAGGACAGGGTTCGAATTGAACACTGAAGCTTTCTTT.

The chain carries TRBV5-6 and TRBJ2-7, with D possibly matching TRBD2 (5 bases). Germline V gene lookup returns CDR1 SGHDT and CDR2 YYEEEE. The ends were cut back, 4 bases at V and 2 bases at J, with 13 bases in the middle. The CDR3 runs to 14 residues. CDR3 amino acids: CASSGRGATYEQYF. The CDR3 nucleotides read TGTGCCAGCAGCGGACGGGGTGCCACCTACGAGCAGTACTTC.

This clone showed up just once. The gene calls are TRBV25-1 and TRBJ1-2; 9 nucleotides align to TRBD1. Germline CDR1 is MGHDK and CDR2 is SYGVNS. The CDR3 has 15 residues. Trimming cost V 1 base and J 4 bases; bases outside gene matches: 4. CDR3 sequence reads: CASSELGQGTYGYTF. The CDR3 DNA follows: TGTGCCAGCAGTGAATTGGGACAGGGCACCTATGGCTACACCTTC.

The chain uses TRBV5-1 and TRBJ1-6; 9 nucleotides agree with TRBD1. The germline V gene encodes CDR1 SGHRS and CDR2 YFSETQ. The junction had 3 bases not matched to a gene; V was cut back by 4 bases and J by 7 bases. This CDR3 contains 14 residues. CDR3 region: CASSGDRVNSPLHF. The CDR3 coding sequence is TGCGCCAGCAGCGGGGACAGGGTGAATTCACCCCTCCACTTT.